The 25 T cell receptor beta chains presented below share a single source sample, sequenced in a study of OX40 agonist ivuxolimab in advanced cancers. TCRdb keeps only in-frame clones here, not all; method: immunoSEQ multiplex PCR. The repertoire includes some 66,000 clones, around nine tenths of them detected once, and approximately 0.25% sits in the top ten. This sample comprised CD4+ or CD8+ T cells sorted from blood, obtained in a trial of the OX40 agonist ivuxolimab. These receptors came from an adult with an advanced solid tumor such as melanoma, head and neck, liver or kidney cancer.

V is TRBV7-2 and J is TRBJ1-5; 7 bases align to TRBD1. Germline CDR1 reads SGHTA; CDR2 reads FQGNSA. The CDR3 is 15 residues long. V was pared by 3 bases and J by 4 bases, with 6 bases of the junction left unmatched. The CDR3 spells CASSFGAGGNQPQHF. For the CDR3, the DNA is TGTGCCAGCAGCTTTGGGGCAGGGGGGAATCAGCCCCAGCATTTT.

The chain uses TRBV7-3 and TRBJ2-1; 10 bases align to TRBD2. The trim removed 5 bases at V and 4 bases at J, leaving 5 bases unmatched. The CDR3 length is 15 residues. CDR1 is SGHTA and CDR2 is FQGTGA in the germline V gene. CDR3 residues: CASSPLAGAYNEQFF. As DNA, the CDR3 is TGTGCCAGCAGCCCCCTAGCGGGAGCGTACAATGAGCAGTTCTTC.

The V call is TRBV5-8, the J call TRBJ2-3; 9 bases agree with TRBD2. V shed 2 bases, J shed 2 bases, and the junction held 3 bases outside the gene matches. The germline V gene has CDR1 SGHTS and CDR2 YDEGEE. The CDR3 is 15 amino acids. CDR3: CASSFLAGVTDTQYF. The CDR3 DNA reads as TGTGCCAGCAGCTTCTTAGCGGGAGTCACAGATACGCAGTATTTT.

This clone was picked up one time. The CDR3 DNA reads TGTGCCAGCAATTTGGAGGGTCGCGAGCAGTACTTC. This codes for CASNLEGREQYF. The chain combines TRBV6-6 with TRBJ2-7; TRBD2 might be the D (6 bases). Germline CDR1 reads MNHNY; CDR2 reads SVGAGI (reference sequence). The V and J ends lost 7 bases and 6 bases respectively, with 13 bases between them. The CDR3 loop spans 12 amino acids.

This chain connects TRBV7-8 to TRBJ2-7, with D perhaps TRBD2 (5 bases). Germline V lookup: CDR1 SGHVS, CDR2 FQNEAQ. The CDR3 sequence is 15 residues long. The germline V and J ends were trimmed by 1 base and 3 bases, with 13 bases remaining between them. CDR3 protein: CASSLEASSGYEQYF. In DNA form, the CDR3 reads TGTGCCAGCAGCTTAGAGGCTAGCAGTGGCTACGAGCAGTACTTC. The whole variable domain, remainder taken from reference TRBV7-8 and TRBJ2-7, is GAGVSQSPRYKVAKRGQDVALRCDPISGHVSLFWYQQALGQGPEFLTYFQNEAQLDKSGLPSDRFFAERPEGSVSTLKIQRTQQEDSAVYLCASSLEASSGYEQYFGPGTRLTVT.

The CDR3 nucleotides read TGTGCCAGCAGCTCCCAGGGGGCTTTTACTGAAGCTTTCTTT. It is translated as CASSSQGAFTEAFF. The chain has TRBV7-3 and TRBJ1-1, with 8 bases that match TRBD1. The CDR3 consists of 14 residues. Germline lookup yields CDR1 SGHTA and CDR2 FQGTGA. With 4 bases clipped from V and 5 bases from J, the junction kept 6 bases outside the gene matches. The full variable domain, completed using reference TRBV7-3 and TRBJ1-1, is GAGVSQTPSNKVTEKGKYVELRCDPISGHTALYWYRQSLGQGPEFLIYFQGTGAADDSGLPNDRFFAVRPEGSVSTLKIQRTERGDSAVYLCASSSQGAFTEAFFGQGTRLTVV.

This clone was counted a single time. The chain uses TRBV10-1 and TRBJ2-7; the D gene is possibly TRBD2 (5 bases). Trimming cost V 7 bases and J 2 bases, with 12 bases left between them. The CDR3 loop spans 13 amino acids. Germline values: CDR1 WNHNN, CDR2 SYGVQD (reference sequence). CDR3 in DNA: TGCGCCAGCACGGGTGGGAGCGCCTACGAGCAGTACTTC. It is translated as CASTGGSAYEQYF.

The rearrangement joins TRBV28 to TRBJ1-2; no definite D call. Germline V lookup: CDR1 MDHEN, CDR2 SYDVKM. V was trimmed by 7 bases and J by 4 bases, leaving 16 bases between them. This CDR3 region has 14 residues. This CDR3 is CASTQSSALYGYTF. The CDR3 DNA reads TGTGCCAGCACCCAAAGTAGTGCCCTCTATGGCTACACCTTC.

The chain carries TRBV15 and TRBJ2-1; TRBD2 matches at 12 bases. Germline V lookup: CDR1 LNHNV, CDR2 YYDKDF (reference sequence). CDR3 length equals 16 residues. V shed 0 bases and J 8 bases; nucleotides not matched to a gene: 5. The CDR3 nucleotides read TGTGCCACCAGCAGAGATGGGTCTAGCGGGAGGGATGAGCAGTTCTTC. This translates into CATSRDGSSGRDEQFF.

The rearrangement joins TRBV14 to TRBJ2-2, with no clear D. CDR1 is SGHDN and CDR2 is FVKESK in the germline V gene. The CDR3 is made up of 15 amino acids. V lost 1 base, J lost 7 bases, and 13 bases lay in between. CDR3 in DNA: TGTGCCAGCAGCCAAGTCATGGTCGCGGTCGGGGAGCTGTTTTTT. It yields the protein CASSQVMVAVGELFF.

The chain recombines TRBV10-3 with TRBJ2-1; 14 nucleotides line up with TRBD2. Germline CDR1 ENHRY, CDR2 SYGVKD. The CDR3 sequence is 18 residues long. Unmatched junction bases numbered 5, after V lost 3 bases and J lost 1 base. This CDR3 reads CAISDPGTSGRSYNEQFF. The CDR3 bases are TGTGCCATCAGTGACCCCGGGACTAGCGGGAGATCCTACAATGAGCAGTTCTTC.

The rearrangement uses TRBV10-2 and TRBJ2-7; 8 nucleotides match TRBD1. The trim removed 2 bases at V and 0 bases at J, leaving 9 bases unmatched. CDR1 and CDR2 from the germline V gene are WSHSY and SAAADI. The CDR3 consists of 17 residues. CDR3 region: CASSEAQGARDSYEQYF. CDR3 nucleotides: TGCGCCAGCAGTGAGGCCCAGGGGGCTAGGGACTCCTACGAGCAGTACTTC.

The genes are TRBV4-1 and TRBJ2-3, with a weak D call TRBD1 (5 bases). CDR1 is MGHRA and CDR2 is YSYEKL in the germline V gene. The ends were cut back, 2 bases at V and 6 bases at J, with 18 bases in the middle. The CDR3 length is 16 residues. CDR3 loop: CASSQTYGAVRDTQYF. The DNA for the CDR3 is TGCGCCAGCAGCCAAACATATGGGGCCGTTCGGGATACGCAGTATTTT.

The chain joins TRBV19 to TRBJ2-7, with 7 bases fitting TRBD1. Germline V gene data show CDR1 as LNHDA and CDR2 as SQIVND (reference sequence). Losses at the gene ends were 2 bases for V and 0 bases for J; bases not matched to a gene: 1. This CDR3 is built from 14 residues. CDR3 in DNA: TGTGCCAGTAGTATACAGGGGGACTCCTACGAGCAGTACTTC. Its protein product is CASSIQGDSYEQYF.

The V call is TRBV5-4, the J call TRBJ2-7; TRBD2 agrees at 7 bases. J was trimmed by 5 bases and V by 4 bases; bases with no gene match: 3. This CDR3 is 12 amino acids long. Germline loops: CDR1 SGHNT, CDR2 YYREEE (reference sequence). CDR3 in amino acids: CASSREEDEQYF. The CDR3 DNA sequence: TGTGCCAGCAGCCGGGAGGAGGACGAGCAGTACTTC.

The genes are TRBV6-1 and TRBJ2-7; D is uncertain. The CDR3 is 11 amino acids. Germline lookup yields CDR1 MNHNS and CDR2 SASEGT. V was shortened by 11 bases and J by 13 bases, with 21 bases between the two germline ends. CDR3 sequence (DNA): TGTGCCTGCCAGTCTGAGGTTATTAATTACTTC. Amino acids: CACQSEVINYF.

The V call is TRBV7-6, the J call TRBJ2-4; TRBD2 agrees at 12 bases. This CDR3 has 17 residues. With 1 base clipped from V and 3 bases from J, the junction kept 4 bases outside the gene matches. Germline CDR1 reads SGHVS; CDR2 reads FNYEAQ. CDR3: CASSLVTSGSVKNIQYF. CDR3 nucleotide sequence: TGTGCCAGCAGCTTAGTGACTAGCGGGAGCGTCAAAAACATTCAGTACTTC.

This clone was counted once. The chain has TRBV15 and TRBJ2-1; 7 nucleotides align to TRBD2. The CDR3 extends over 15 amino acids. CDR1 and CDR2 from the germline V gene are LNHNV and YYDKDF (reference sequence). V lost 0 bases, J lost 5 bases, and 4 bases stayed unmatched. CDR3 in DNA: TGTGCCACCAGCAGAGAGAGGGGACTAAACAATGAGCAGTTCTTC. Its protein product is CATSRERGLNNEQFF.

The chain joins TRBV2 to TRBJ2-1; D gene ambiguous. The CDR3 sequence is 11 residues long. Trimming took 6 bases from V and 7 from J, leaving 7 bases between them. CDR1 is SNHLY and CDR2 is FYNNEI in the germline V gene. The CDR3, as DNA: TGTGCCAGCAGAGTCTATAATGAGCAGTTCTTC. The encoded protein is CASRVYNEQFF. Using reference TRBV2 and TRBJ2-1 for the parts outside the CDR3, the full variable domain is EPEVTQTPSHQVTQMGQEVILRCVPISNHLYFYWYRQILGQKVEFLVSFYNNEISEKSEIFDDQFSVERPDGSNFTLKIRSTKLEDSAMYFCASRVYNEQFFGPGTRLTVL.

The sample holds a few counts of this clone. V gene TRBV6-1 combines with J gene TRBJ2-3, with 8 bases matching TRBD2. V gave up 8 bases and J gave up 0 bases; unmatched junction bases: 4. This CDR3 has 14 residues. Germline loops: CDR1 MNHNS, CDR2 SASEGT. The CDR3 DNA sequence: TGTGCCAGCCGAACGGGAGGGAGCACAGATACGCAGTATTTT. This codes for CASRTGGSTDTQYF.

This clone was observed a few times. The chain has TRBV2 and TRBJ1-5; a possible D gene is TRBD1 (5 bases). Trimming removed 2 bases from V and 6 bases from J, with 11 bases in between. The CDR3 runs to 14 residues. Germline V lookup: CDR1 SNHLY, CDR2 FYNNEI. The CDR3 DNA is TGTGCCAGCAGTGAAACGGGGGTGGTTCAGCCCCAGCATTTT. Its protein is CASSETGVVQPQHF.

The V and J genes are TRBV18 and TRBJ2-2, with a possible D match to TRBD1 (6 bases). Looked up from germline, CDR1 is KGHSH and CDR2 is LQKENI. Trimming took off 4 bases at V and 2 bases at J, with 14 bases between the two ends. This CDR3 is built from 16 residues. The CDR3 region is CASSLQQGRNTGELFF. The CDR3 DNA is TGTGCCAGCTCACTTCAACAGGGCCGTAACACCGGGGAGCTGTTTTTT.

J is TRBJ2-5 and V is TRBV4-2; D gene uncertain. Trimming shortened V by 1 base and J by 2 bases, and 11 bases separated the two germline ends. CDR1 and CDR2 from the germline V gene are LGHNA and YNFKEQ. The CDR3 has 15 residues. CDR3 nucleotides: TGTGCCAGCAGCCAAGTTGGGTCAGAACAAGAGACCCAGTACTTC. Its translation: CASSQVGSEQETQYF.

The CDR3 protein is CASSLGLDSLINEQFF. CDR3 DNA sequence: TGCGCCAGCAGCTTGGGACTGGACAGCCTGATCAATGAGCAGTTCTTC. The chain couples TRBV5-1 to TRBJ2-1, with a possible D match to TRBD1 (6 bases). Trimming removed 0 bases from V and 6 bases from J, with 16 bases in between. The CDR3 has 16 amino acids. Germline CDR1 and CDR2: SGHRS and YFSETQ.

The chain is built from TRBV20-1 and TRBJ2-1; 8 bases are shared with TRBD2. The CDR3 contains 11 residues. Looked up from germline, CDR1 is DFQATT and CDR2 is SNEGSKA (reference sequence). V lost 3 bases and J lost 15; bases outside the gene matches: 7. The CDR3 sequence: CSASLAGVRFF. CDR3 DNA: TGCAGTGCTAGTCTAGCGGGCGTGCGGTTCTTC.